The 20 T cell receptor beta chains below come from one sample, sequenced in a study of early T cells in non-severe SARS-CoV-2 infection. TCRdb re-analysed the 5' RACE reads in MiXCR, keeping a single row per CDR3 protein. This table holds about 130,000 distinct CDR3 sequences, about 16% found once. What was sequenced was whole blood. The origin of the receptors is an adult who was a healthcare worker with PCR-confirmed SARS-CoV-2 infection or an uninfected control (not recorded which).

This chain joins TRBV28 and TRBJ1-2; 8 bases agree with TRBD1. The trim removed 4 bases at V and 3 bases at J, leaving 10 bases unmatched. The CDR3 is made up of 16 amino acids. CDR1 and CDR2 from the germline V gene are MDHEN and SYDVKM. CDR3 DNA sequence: TGTGCCAGCAGTTCCCCCGGGACAGGATTAGACTATGGCTACACCTTC. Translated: CASSSPGTGLDYGYTF.

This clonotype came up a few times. The CDR3 reads CASSLAIYRTNEKLFF. The CDR3 DNA reads TGTGCCAGCAGCTTAGCTATATACAGAACTAATGAAAAACTGTTTTTT. This sequence joins TRBV7-8 and TRBJ1-4; D unresolved. Trimming shortened V by 0 bases and J by 1 base, and 9 bases separated the two germline ends. The germline CDR1 and CDR2 sequences are SGHVS and FQNEAQ. The CDR3 is made up of 16 amino acids.

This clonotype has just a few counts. CDR3 nucleotides: TGCAGCGCTGGACAGGCTAACTATGGCTACACCTTC. Residues: CSAGQANYGYTF. V usage is TRBV29-1 and J usage is TRBJ1-2; 7 bases align to TRBD1. CDR1 and CDR2 (germline): SQVTM, ANQGSEA. The length of the CDR3 is 12 residues. With 7 bases clipped from V and 0 bases from J, the junction kept 2 bases outside the gene matches.

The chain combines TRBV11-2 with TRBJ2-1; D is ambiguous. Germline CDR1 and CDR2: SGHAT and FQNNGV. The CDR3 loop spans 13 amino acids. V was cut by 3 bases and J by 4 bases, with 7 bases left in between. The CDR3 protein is CASSFSGYNEQFF. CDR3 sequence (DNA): TGTGCCAGCAGCTTTTCCGGTTACAATGAGCAGTTCTTC.

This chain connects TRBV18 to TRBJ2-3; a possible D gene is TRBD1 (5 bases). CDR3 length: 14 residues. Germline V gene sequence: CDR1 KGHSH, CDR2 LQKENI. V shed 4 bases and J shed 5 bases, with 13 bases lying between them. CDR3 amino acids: CASSRRRVEDTQYF. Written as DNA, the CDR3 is TGTGCCAGCTCACGGCGCAGGGTCGAAGATACGCAGTATTTT.

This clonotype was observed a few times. Written as DNA, the CDR3 is TGTGCCATCAGTGTGACGACCCATCAAAATGAGCAGTTCTTC. Protein product: CAISVTTHQNEQFF. The gene calls are TRBV10-3 and TRBJ2-1, with D uncertain. The V gene's germline CDR1 is ENHRY and CDR2 SYGVKD. V was clipped by 4 bases and J by 7 bases, with 14 bases between them. The CDR3 loop spans 14 amino acids.

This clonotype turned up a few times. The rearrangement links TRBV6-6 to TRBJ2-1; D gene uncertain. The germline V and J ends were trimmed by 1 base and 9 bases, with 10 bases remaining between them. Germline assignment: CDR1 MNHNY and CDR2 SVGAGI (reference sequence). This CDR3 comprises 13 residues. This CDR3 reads CASSYFVYGEQFF. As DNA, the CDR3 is TGTGCCAGCAGTTACTTCGTTTACGGTGAGCAGTTCTTC.

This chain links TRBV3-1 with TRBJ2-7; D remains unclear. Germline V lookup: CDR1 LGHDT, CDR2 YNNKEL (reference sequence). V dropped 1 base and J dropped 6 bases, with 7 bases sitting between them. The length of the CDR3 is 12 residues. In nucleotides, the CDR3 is TGTGCCAGCAGCCAAGGGATCCTCGAGCAGTACTTC. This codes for CASSQGILEQYF.

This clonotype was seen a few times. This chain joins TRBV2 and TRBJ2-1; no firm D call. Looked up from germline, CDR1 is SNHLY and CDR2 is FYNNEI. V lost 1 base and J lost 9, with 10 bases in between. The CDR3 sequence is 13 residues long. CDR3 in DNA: TGTGCCAGCAGTGAAGGAGTGCCGGGTGAGCAGTTCTTC. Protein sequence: CASSEGVPGEQFF. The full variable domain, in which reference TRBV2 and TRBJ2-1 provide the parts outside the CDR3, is EPEVTQTPSHQVTQMGQEVILRCVPISNHLYFYWYRQILGQKVEFLVSFYNNEISEKSEIFDDQFSVERPDGSNFTLKIRSTKLEDSAMYFCASSEGVPGEQFFGPGTRLTVL.

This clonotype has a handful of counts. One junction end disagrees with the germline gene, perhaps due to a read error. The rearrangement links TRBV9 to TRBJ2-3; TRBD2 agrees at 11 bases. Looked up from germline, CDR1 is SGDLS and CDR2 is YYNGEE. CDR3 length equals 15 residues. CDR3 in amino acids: CACSVLAGATDTQYF. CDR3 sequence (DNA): TGTGCCTGCAGCGTACTAGCGGGGGCCACAGATACGCAGTATTTT.

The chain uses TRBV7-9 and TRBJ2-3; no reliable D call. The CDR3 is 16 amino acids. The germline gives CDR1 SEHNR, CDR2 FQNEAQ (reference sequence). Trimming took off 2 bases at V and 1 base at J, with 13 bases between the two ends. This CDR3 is CASSLWYQSGTDTQYF. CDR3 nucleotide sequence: TGTGCCAGCAGCTTATGGTACCAGTCTGGCACAGATACGCAGTATTTT.

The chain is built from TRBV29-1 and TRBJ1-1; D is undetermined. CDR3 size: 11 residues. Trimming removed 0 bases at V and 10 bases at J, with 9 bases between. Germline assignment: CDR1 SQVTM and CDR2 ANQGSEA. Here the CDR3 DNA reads TGCAGCGTTGAAGATCTTCTGGGAGCTTTCTTT. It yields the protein CSVEDLLGAFF.

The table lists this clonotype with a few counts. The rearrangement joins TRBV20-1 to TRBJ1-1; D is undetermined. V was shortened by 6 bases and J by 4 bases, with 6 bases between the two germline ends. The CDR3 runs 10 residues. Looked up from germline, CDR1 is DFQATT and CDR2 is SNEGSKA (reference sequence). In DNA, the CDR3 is TGCAGTGCCCGAGTCACTGAAGCTTTCTTT. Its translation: CSARVTEAFF.

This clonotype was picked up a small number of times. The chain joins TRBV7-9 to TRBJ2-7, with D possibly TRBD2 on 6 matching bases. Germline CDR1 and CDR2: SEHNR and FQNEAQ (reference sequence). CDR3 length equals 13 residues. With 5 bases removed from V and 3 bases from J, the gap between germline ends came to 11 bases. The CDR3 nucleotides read TGTGCCAGCAGCCTTCCCGGGAGCTACGAGCAGTACTTC. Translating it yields CASSLPGSYEQYF.

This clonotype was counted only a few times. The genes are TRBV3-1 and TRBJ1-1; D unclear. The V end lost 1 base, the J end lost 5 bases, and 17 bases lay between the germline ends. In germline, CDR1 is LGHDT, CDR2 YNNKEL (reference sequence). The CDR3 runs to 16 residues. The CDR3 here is CASSQGYGLLGTEAFF. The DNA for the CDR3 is TGTGCCAGCAGCCAAGGTTACGGGTTATTGGGGACTGAAGCTTTCTTT.

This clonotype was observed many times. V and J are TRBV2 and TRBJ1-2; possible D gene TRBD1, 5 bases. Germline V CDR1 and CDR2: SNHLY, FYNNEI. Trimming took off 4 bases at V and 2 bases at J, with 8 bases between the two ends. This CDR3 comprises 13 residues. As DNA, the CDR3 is TGTGCCAGCAGTGGCCAGGGAAACTATGGCTACACCTTC. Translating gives CASSGQGNYGYTF.

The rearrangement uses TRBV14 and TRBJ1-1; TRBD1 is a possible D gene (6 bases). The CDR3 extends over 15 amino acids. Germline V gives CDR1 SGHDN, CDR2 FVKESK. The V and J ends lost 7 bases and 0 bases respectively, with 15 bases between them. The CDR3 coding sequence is TGTGCCAGCACCCCACTCACAGGGATGAACACTGAAGCTTTCTTT. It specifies CASTPLTGMNTEAFF.

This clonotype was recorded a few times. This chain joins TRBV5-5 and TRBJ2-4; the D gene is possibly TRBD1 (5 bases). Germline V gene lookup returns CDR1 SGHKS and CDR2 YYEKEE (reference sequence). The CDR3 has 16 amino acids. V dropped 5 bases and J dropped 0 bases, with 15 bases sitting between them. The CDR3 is CASSLDRALAKNIQYF. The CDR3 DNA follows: TGTGCCAGCAGTTTAGACAGAGCGCTAGCCAAAAACATTCAGTACTTC.

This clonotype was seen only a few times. Written as DNA, the CDR3 is TGCAGCGTTGTAAGCGGAAGCATGAACACTGAAGCTTTCTTT. Translating gives CSVVSGSMNTEAFF. The genes are TRBV29-1 and TRBJ1-1; no clear D. Trimming removed 4 bases from V and 0 bases from J, with 12 bases in between. This CDR3 contains 14 residues. Germline values: CDR1 SQVTM, CDR2 ANQGSEA.

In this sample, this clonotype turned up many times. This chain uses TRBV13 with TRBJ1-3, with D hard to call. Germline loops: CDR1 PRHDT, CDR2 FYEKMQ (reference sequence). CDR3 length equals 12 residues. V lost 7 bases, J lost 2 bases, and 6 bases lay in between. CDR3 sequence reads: CASTRTGNTIYF. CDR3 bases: TGTGCCAGCACGAGAACTGGAAACACCATATATTTT. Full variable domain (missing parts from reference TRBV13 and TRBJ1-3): AAGVIQSPRHLIKEKRETATLKCYPIPRHDTVYWYQQGPGQDPQFLISFYEKMQSDKGSIPDRFSAQQFSDYHSELNMSSLELGDSALYFCASTRTGNTIYFGEGSWLTVV.